This entry concerns a single T cell receptor beta chain. Its antigen is unknown. These data belong to a study of T cells in localized non-small cell lung cancer. General study findings and limits: Adjacent lung exhibited a median of 57 among the 100 most abundant tumor clones.

Measured with immunoSEQ multiplex PCR; TCRdb has only the in-frame clones, and not every one. The sample lists about 40,000 clones; more than 85% were seen once. This CDR3 comprises 15 residues. Germline V gene data show CDR1 as KGHSH and CDR2 as LQKENI. V shed 4 bases and J shed 6 bases, with 18 bases lying between them. The sequence derives from a man aged 18-55 years with stage I lung adenocarcinoma. Source: peripheral blood, taken before any cancer treatment. V gene TRBV18 combines with J gene TRBJ1-1; D is undetermined. The CDR3 DNA reads as TGTGCCAGCTCACAGGGAATGGGCGGGGTCCCTGAAGCTTTCTTT. This codes for CASSQGMGGVPEAFF.